The clone carrying this T cell receptor beta chain was seen more than once but under ten times. This sample's time point: blood 4 weeks post-SBRT, at nephrectomy. Treatment denoted: 15 Gy SBRT to primary tumor, nephrectomy 4 weeks later. Nephrectomy followed 15 Gy stereotactic body radiation by 4 weeks. Blood was sampled at baseline, 2 weeks and 4 weeks after SBRT. Some clones are missing from TCRdb's copy, which holds only in-frame ones; the method was immunoSEQ multiplex PCR. The sample carries about 150,000 clones, 65% to 90% recorded once. This entry comes from a study of radiation and T cells in renal cell carcinoma. Trimming took 7 bases from V and 3 from J, leaving 18 bases between them. The CDR3 extends over 16 amino acids. Looked up from germline, CDR1 is MDHEN and CDR2 is SYDVKM.

The material was blood, obtained from a patient whose treatment included radiotherapy and nephrectomy. The TCR originated in a woman in her forties or fifties with renal cell carcinoma. The chain carries TRBV28 and TRBJ2-2; D assignment may be TRBD1 or TRBD2 (7 bases each). CDR3 DNA: TGTGCCAGCAACCCTTCAGGGGGGGCGGACACCGGGGAGCTGTTTTTT. This sequence encodes CASNPSGGADTGELFF.